This record covers a single T cell receptor beta chain. These data originate in a study of blood T cell repertoires in COVID-19. Germline loops: CDR1 SEHNR, CDR2 FQNEAQ (reference sequence). V shed 4 bases and J 4 bases; nucleotides not matched to a gene: 11. This CDR3 is built from 16 residues. Only in-frame clones appear in the TCRdb table, and some are missing; sequencing was by immunoSEQ multiplex PCR. Of some 460,000 clones in the sample, around 87% were seen once. The chain has TRBV7-9 and TRBJ1-1, with 8 nucleotides matching TRBD1. The clonotype was recovered from a woman aged 18 to 35 who had recovered from COVID-19. The sample was PBMCs or T cells enriched from blood (not recorded which). The CDR3 region is CASSWTGLLISTEAFF. Here the CDR3 DNA reads TGTGCCAGCAGCTGGACAGGGTTATTAATCAGCACTGAAGCTTTCTTT.